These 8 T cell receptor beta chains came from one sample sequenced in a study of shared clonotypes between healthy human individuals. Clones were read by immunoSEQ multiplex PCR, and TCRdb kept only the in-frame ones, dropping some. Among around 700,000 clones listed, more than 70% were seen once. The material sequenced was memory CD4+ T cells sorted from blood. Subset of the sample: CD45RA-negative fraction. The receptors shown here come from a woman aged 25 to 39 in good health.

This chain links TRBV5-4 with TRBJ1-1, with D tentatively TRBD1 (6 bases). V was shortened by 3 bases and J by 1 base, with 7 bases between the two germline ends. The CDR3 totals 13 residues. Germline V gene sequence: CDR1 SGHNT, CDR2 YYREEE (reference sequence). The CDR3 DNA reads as TGTGCCAGCAGCTCAGGGGCGAACACTGAAGCTTTCTTT. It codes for CASSSGANTEAFF. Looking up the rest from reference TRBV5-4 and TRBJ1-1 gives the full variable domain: ETGVTQSPTHLIKTRGQQVTLRCSSQSGHNTVSWYQQALGQGPQFIFQYYREEENGRGNFPPRFSGLQFPNYSSELNVNALELDDSALYLCASSSGANTEAFFGQGTRLTVV.

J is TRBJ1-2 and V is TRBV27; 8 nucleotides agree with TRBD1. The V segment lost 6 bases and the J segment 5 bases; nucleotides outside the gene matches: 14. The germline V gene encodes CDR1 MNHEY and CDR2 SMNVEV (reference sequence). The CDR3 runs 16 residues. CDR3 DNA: TGTGCCAGCAGGTCTGACAGGGGCCGAGAGAAATATGGCTACACCTTC. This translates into CASRSDRGREKYGYTF.

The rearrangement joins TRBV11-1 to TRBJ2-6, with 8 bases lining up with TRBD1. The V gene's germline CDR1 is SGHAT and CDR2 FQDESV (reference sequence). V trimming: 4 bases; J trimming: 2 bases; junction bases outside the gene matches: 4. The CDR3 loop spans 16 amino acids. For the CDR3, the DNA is TGTGCCAGCAGCTGGACAGGGTCCACTGGGGCCAACGTCCTGACTTTC. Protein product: CASSWTGSTGANVLTF.

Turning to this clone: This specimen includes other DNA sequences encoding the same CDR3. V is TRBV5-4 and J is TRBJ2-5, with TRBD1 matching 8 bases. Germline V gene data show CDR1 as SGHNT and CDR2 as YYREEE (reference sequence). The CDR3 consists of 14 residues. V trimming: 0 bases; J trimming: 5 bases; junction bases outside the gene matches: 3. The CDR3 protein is CASSLAGGKETQYF. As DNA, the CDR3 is TGTGCCAGCAGCTTGGCAGGGGGCAAGGAGACCCAGTACTTC.

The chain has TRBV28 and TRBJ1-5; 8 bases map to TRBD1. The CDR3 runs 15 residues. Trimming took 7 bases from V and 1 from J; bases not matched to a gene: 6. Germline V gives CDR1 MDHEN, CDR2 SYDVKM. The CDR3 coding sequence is TGTGCCAGCACGACAGGGGCGGCCAGCAATCAGCCCCAGCATTTT. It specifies CASTTGAASNQPQHF.

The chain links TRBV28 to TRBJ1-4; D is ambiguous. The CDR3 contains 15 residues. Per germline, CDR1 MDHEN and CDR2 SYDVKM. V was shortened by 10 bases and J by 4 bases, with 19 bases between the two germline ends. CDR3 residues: CATRAPTGINEKLFF. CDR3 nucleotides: TGTGCCACCCGGGCACCTACGGGAATTAATGAAAAACTGTTTTTT.

The CDR3 DNA is TGTGCCAGCAGCGCAACCGGGACAGGGTTGAGGGAGCAGTACTTC. Its translation: CASSATGTGLREQYF. The rearrangement joins TRBV7-8 to TRBJ2-7; TRBD1 matches 9 bases. This CDR3 has 15 residues. The junction had 12 bases not matched to a gene; V was cut back by 5 bases and J by 7 bases. Per the germline V gene, CDR1 is SGHVS and CDR2 is FQNEAQ.

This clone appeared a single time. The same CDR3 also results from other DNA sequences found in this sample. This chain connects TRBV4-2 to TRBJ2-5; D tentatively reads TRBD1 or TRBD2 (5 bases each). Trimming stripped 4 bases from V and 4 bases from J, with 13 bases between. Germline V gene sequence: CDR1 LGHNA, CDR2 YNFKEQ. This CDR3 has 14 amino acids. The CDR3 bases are TGTGCCAGCAGCCGCGGGCAGGGCGGAGAGACCCAGTACTTC. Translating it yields CASSRGQGGETQYF.